This T cell receptor (beta chain) comes out of a study of blood T cell repertoires in COVID-19. Study as a whole: Researchers got acute and convalescent COVID-19 samples from the United States, Italy and Spain. Sample material is recorded as cDNA or gDNA derived from T cells, B-cell-depleted T cells, or PBMCs.

V trimming: 8 bases; J trimming: 4 bases; junction bases outside the gene matches: 7. This CDR3 has 13 amino acids. CDR1 LGHDT and CDR2 YNNKEL come from the germline V gene (reference sequence). Generated by immunoSEQ multiplex PCR, the TCRdb table keeps only in-frame clones and is missing some. The sample includes about 73,000 clones, 89% of them seen just once. The chain joins TRBV3-1 (or the pseudogene TRBV3-2) to TRBJ1-2; 7 positions agree with TRBD1. What was sequenced was peripheral blood. This sequence was found in an elderly man with acute or convalescent COVID-19. The chain's CDR3 is CASSTDRSYGYTF. DNA of the CDR3: TGTGCCAGCTCCACGGACAGGAGCTATGGCTACACCTTC.